This T cell receptor beta chain was identified in a study of blood T cell repertoires in COVID-19. On the study more broadly: Some COVID-19 samples were acute and others convalescent; all came from the United States, Italy and Spain.

Method: immunoSEQ multiplex PCR; TCRdb's copy keeps in-frame clones and lacks some. In the table there are roughly 52,000 clones, 70% to 90% of which are singletons. This TCR was sampled from a human donor in a cohort sampled during active COVID-19. Specimen: peripheral blood.

The CDR3 reads CASSYTNYGYTF. CDR3 DNA sequence: TGTGCCAGTAGTTACACTAACTATGGCTACACCTTC. V is TRBV19 and J is TRBJ1-2; D gene unclear. Deletions cut 5 bases from V and 0 bases from J, with 4 bases between. CDR1 and CDR2 from the germline V gene are LNHDA and SQIVND (reference sequence). This CDR3 has 12 residues.